This passage covers 25 T cell receptor beta chains from one sample sequenced in a study of T cells in Graves' hyperthyroidism and ophthalmopathy. TCR beta CDR3 regions were amplified from RNA. An initial round of RT-PCR targeting the TCR CDR3 relied on the HTBI primer set. TCRdb reanalysed the multiplex PCR reads using MiXCR and keeps one entry per CDR3 protein. In the table there are almost 250,000 distinct CDR3 sequences, roughly a quarter of which are singletons. Sequenced: blood. The source of these receptors is a woman aged 40 to 50 with Graves' ophthalmopathy.

This clonotype was recorded at least ten times. The chain recombines TRBV4-1 with TRBJ2-5, with D unclear. Per germline, CDR1 MGHRA and CDR2 YSYEKL. This CDR3 spans 14 amino acids. Between the trimmed V and J ends, which lost 3 bases and 2 bases, there was a span of 10 bases. The DNA for the CDR3 is TGCGCCAGCAGCCACACTCGAAGACAAGAGACCCAGTACTTC. It codes for CASSHTRRQETQYF.

In this sample, this clonotype turned up many times. This chain links TRBV20-1 with TRBJ1-2, with a tentative D call TRBD1 (5 bases). The CDR3 contains 13 residues. In germline, CDR1 is DFQATT, CDR2 SNEGSKA (reference sequence). The V end lost 2 bases, the J end lost 4 bases, and 11 bases lay between the germline ends. The CDR3 here is CSARQGVGYGYTF. Written as DNA, the CDR3 is TGCAGTGCTAGACAGGGAGTGGGCTATGGCTACACCTTC.

Comment on this clonotype: A much bigger clone sits one base away, suggesting this may be a read error. This chain connects TRBV11-2 to TRBJ2-7, with a possible D match to TRBD1 (6 bases). Trimming stripped 2 bases from V and 9 bases from J, with 20 bases between. Per germline, CDR1 SGHAT and CDR2 FQNNGV. The CDR3 sequence is 15 residues long. CDR3 residues: CASSLFGTSIRGQYF. The CDR3 DNA reads as TGTGCCAGCAGCTTATTCGGGACATCGATACGAGGGCAGTACTTC.

This chain uses TRBV19 with TRBJ1-1; D not resolved. The ends were cut back, 8 bases at V and 1 base at J, with 5 bases in the middle. Germline V gene sequence: CDR1 LNHDA, CDR2 SQIVND (reference sequence). CDR3 length: 11 residues. The CDR3 spells CASERNTEAFF. CDR3 in DNA: TGTGCCAGTGAGCGGAACACTGAAGCTTTCTTT.

This chain links TRBV14 with TRBJ2-5, with TRBD2 identical over 8 bases. The CDR3 runs 16 residues. V gave up 1 base and J gave up 4 bases; unmatched junction bases: 8. Germline CDR1 and CDR2: SGHDN and FVKESK. CDR3 DNA sequence: TGTGCCAGCAGCCAAGTTCGTTCGGCGGGAGGAGAGACCCAGTACTTC. Translated: CASSQVRSAGGETQYF.

There are many counts of this clonotype. The CDR3 DNA follows: TGTGCCAACGGACAGGGGGTCGGTCAGCCCCAGCATTTT. Translated, it gives CANGQGVGQPQHF. This rearrangement joins TRBV28 to TRBJ1-5; TRBD1 matches 10 bases. V trimming: 10 bases; J trimming: 6 bases; junction bases outside the gene matches: 6. The germline V gene encodes CDR1 MDHEN and CDR2 SYDVKM. The CDR3 runs to 13 residues.

This clonotype was counted many times. The rearrangement joins TRBV2 to TRBJ2-5; no firm D call. The V end lost 2 bases, the J end lost 1 base, and 11 bases lay between the germline ends. The CDR3 consists of 15 residues. Germline assignment: CDR1 SNHLY and CDR2 FYNNEI. The CDR3 DNA reads TGTGCCAGCAGTGAATTGTGGGGTCGCCAAGAGACCCAGTACTTC. Protein sequence: CASSELWGRQETQYF.

This clonotype was observed at least ten times. The V call is TRBV6-1, the J call TRBJ1-2; the D gene is possibly TRBD1 (6 bases). Germline V lookup: CDR1 MNHNS, CDR2 SASEGT. V lost 4 bases and J lost 8, with 14 bases in between. The CDR3 consists of 13 residues. The CDR3 spells CASSGPGARGYTF. The CDR3 nucleotides read TGTGCCAGCAGTGGCCCGGGGGCGAGAGGCTACACCTTC.

This clonotype has ten or more counts. The gene calls are TRBV20-1 and TRBJ1-6; possibly TRBD1 for D (5 bases). Germline assignment: CDR1 DFQATT and CDR2 SNEGSKA (reference sequence). The CDR3 runs to 16 residues. Trimming pared 0 bases from V and 6 bases from J, leaving 15 bases between. The CDR3 DNA reads TGCAGTGCTAGAGATCCCTCCGGGACCCGTAATTCACCCCTCCACTTT. Amino acids: CSARDPSGTRNSPLHF.

This clonotype was counted at least ten times. V usage is TRBV7-8 and J usage is TRBJ2-7, with 10 positions matching TRBD2. CDR1 and CDR2 (germline): SGHVS, FQNEAQ. This CDR3 is 16 amino acids long. J gave up 4 bases and V 5 bases, and 11 bases lay outside the gene matches. CDR3 in amino acids: CASSKKPASGRYEQYF. In DNA form, the CDR3 reads TGTGCCAGCAGCAAAAAGCCGGCTAGCGGGAGATACGAGCAGTACTTC.

At least ten counts were recorded for this clonotype. This sequence joins TRBV15 and TRBJ2-7, with a weak D call TRBD1 (7 bases). The germline V gene encodes CDR1 LNHNV and CDR2 YYDKDF (reference sequence). CDR3 size: 14 residues. Between the trimmed V and J ends, which lost 2 bases and 3 bases, there was a span of 11 bases. The CDR3 DNA is TGTGCCACCAGCAGACGACAGGGAGGCTACGAGCAGTACTTC. The encoded protein is CATSRRQGGYEQYF. Filled out from reference TRBV15 and TRBJ2-7, the complete variable domain reads DAMVIQNPRYQVTQFGKPVTLSCSQTLNHNVMYWYQQKSSQAPKLLFHYYDKDFNNEADTPDNFQSRRPNTSFCFLDIRSPGLGDTAMYLCATSRRQGGYEQYFGPGTRLTVT.

This clonotype was counted at least ten times. The rearrangement joins TRBV2 to TRBJ2-7; TRBD1 is a possible D gene (6 bases). This CDR3 has 15 amino acids. The V end was cut by 3 bases, the J end by 3 bases, with 15 bases between. Germline CDR1 is SNHLY and CDR2 is FYNNEI. CDR3 protein: CASSDLPTGFYEQYF. CDR3 DNA: TGTGCCAGCAGTGATCTCCCGACAGGTTTCTACGAGCAGTACTTC.

This clonotype was observed many times. The rearrangement joins TRBV6-2 or TRBV6-3 to TRBJ2-5; a weak D match, TRBD2 (6 bases). The V gene's germline CDR1 is MNHEY and CDR2 SVGEGT. This CDR3 is 15 amino acids long. The V gene lost 6 bases and the J gene lost 0 bases, with 14 bases spanning the gap. CDR3 nucleotide sequence: TGTGCCAGCAGGCTGGGCGGGACGTACCAAGAGACCCAGTACTTC. This encodes CASRLGGTYQETQYF.

This clonotype has at least ten counts. This rearrangement joins TRBV20-1 to TRBJ1-1, with 8 bases aligning to TRBD1. From germline, CDR1 is DFQATT and CDR2 SNEGSKA (reference sequence). The CDR3 runs 13 residues. Trimming at V came to 6 bases and at J to 0 bases, leaving 3 bases not matched to a gene. This chain's CDR3 is CSAPDRVNTEAFF. In DNA form, the CDR3 reads TGCAGTGCCCCGGACAGGGTGAACACTGAAGCTTTCTTT.

This clonotype was detected many times. The V and J genes are TRBV6-2 or TRBV6-3 and TRBJ1-1; D gene unclear. Germline values: CDR1 MNHEY, CDR2 SVGEGT. Deletions cut 0 bases from V and 1 base from J, with 18 bases between. The CDR3 runs to 18 residues. Here the CDR3 DNA reads TGTGCCAGCAGTTACTCGGAGAGAGGTCCCAAGGCGAACACTGAAGCTTTCTTT. Protein sequence: CASSYSERGPKANTEAFF.

The sample holds many counts of this clonotype. The genes are TRBV27 and TRBJ2-2; 11 nucleotides match TRBD2. The ends lost 6 bases at V and 4 bases at J; junction bases unmatched: 7. The CDR3 is 16 residues long. CDR1 is MNHEY, CDR2 SMNVEV, per germline (reference sequence). In DNA, the CDR3 is TGTGCCAGCAGGCCTCTAGCGGGGGGAGGCACCGGGGAGCTGTTTTTT. Protein product: CASRPLAGGGTGELFF.

The gene calls are TRBV7-2 and TRBJ2-2; 7 positions agree with TRBD2. Trimming took 5 bases from V and 3 from J; bases not matched to a gene: 3. This CDR3 has 14 amino acids. Germline CDR1 and CDR2: SGHTA and FQGNSA. The CDR3 nucleotides are TGTGCCAGCAGCCTGACTAGCCACACCGGGGAGCTGTTTTTT. It codes for CASSLTSHTGELFF.

This clonotype came up many times. The rearrangement links TRBV28 to TRBJ1-3, with unresolved D. There are 15 residues in the CDR3. Germline CDR1 is MDHEN and CDR2 is SYDVKM. Deletions cut 3 bases from V and 0 bases from J, with 9 bases between. CDR3 amino acids: CASSLDVFSGNTIYF. DNA for the CDR3: TGTGCCAGCAGTTTGGACGTTTTCTCTGGAAACACCATATATTTT.

In this sample, this clonotype turned up many times. The chain links TRBV19 to TRBJ2-7, with 7 bases lining up with TRBD2. Germline V lookup: CDR1 LNHDA, CDR2 SQIVND (reference sequence). This CDR3 is 16 amino acids long. The V and J ends lost 4 bases and 0 bases, in that order; junction bases with no gene match: 9. DNA of the CDR3: TGTGCCAGTAGTAACCCGGGGGGACGGAGCTCCTACGAGCAGTACTTC. Encoded protein: CASSNPGGRSSYEQYF.

The chain employs TRBV2 and TRBJ1-1; 7 bases map to TRBD1. CDR3 length: 15 residues. V gave up 5 bases and J gave up 2 bases; unmatched junction bases: 8. Germline assignment: CDR1 SNHLY and CDR2 FYNNEI. The CDR3 DNA is TGTGCCAGCAGTTCCGCTAACAGGGGCAACACTGAAGCTTTCTTT. Translation gives CASSSANRGNTEAFF.

The table lists this clonotype with many counts. A much larger clonotype is one base distant, so this may be a read error. The rearrangement joins TRBV12-5 to TRBJ1-2; TRBD1 agrees at 7 bases. The CDR3 consists of 16 residues. CDR1 is LGHNT and CDR2 is FRNRAP in the germline V gene. V shed 6 bases, J shed 4 bases, and the junction held 14 bases outside the gene matches. The DNA for the CDR3 is TGTGCTAGTGGGCGAGCCTCCGGGACAGAGGTCTATGGCTACACCTTC. As protein: CASGRASGTEVYGYTF.

Of note for this clonotype: The junction differs from germline at one of its ends, possibly a read error. V usage is TRBV28 and J usage is TRBJ1-1; the match to TRBD1 covers 8 bases. CDR1 is MDHEN and CDR2 is SYDVKM in the germline V gene. The CDR3 has 12 amino acids. CDR3 protein: CASILNRGIAFF. CDR3 coding DNA: TGTGCCAGCATTTTAAACAGGGGGATAGCTTTCTTT.

This clonotype appeared many times. The gene calls are TRBV6-1 and TRBJ1-5, with D unclear. In germline, CDR1 is MNHNS, CDR2 SASEGT. The V end lost 2 bases, the J end lost 7 bases, and 12 bases lay between the germline ends. This CDR3 has 14 amino acids. The chain's CDR3 is CASSERAGPQPQHF. In DNA, the CDR3 is TGTGCCAGCAGTGAAAGGGCAGGACCCCAGCCCCAGCATTTT.

This clonotype came up many times. The V call is TRBV4-1, the J call TRBJ2-7, with 9 bases lining up with TRBD2. CDR1 is MGHRA and CDR2 is YSYEKL in the germline V gene. The CDR3 extends over 14 amino acids. The V segment lost 2 bases and the J segment 6 bases; nucleotides outside the gene matches: 5. This CDR3 reads CASSQWLAGSEQYF. The DNA of the CDR3 is TGCGCCAGCAGCCAATGGCTAGCGGGATCCGAGCAGTACTTC.

There are many counts of this clonotype. The chain employs TRBV9 and TRBJ1-5; D is unresolved. The CDR3 has 11 amino acids. Per germline, CDR1 SGDLS and CDR2 YYNGEE. Trimming removed 7 bases from V and 0 bases from J, with 2 bases in between. DNA of the CDR3: TGTGCCAGCGGTAGCAATCAGCCCCAGCATTTT. This sequence encodes CASGSNQPQHF.